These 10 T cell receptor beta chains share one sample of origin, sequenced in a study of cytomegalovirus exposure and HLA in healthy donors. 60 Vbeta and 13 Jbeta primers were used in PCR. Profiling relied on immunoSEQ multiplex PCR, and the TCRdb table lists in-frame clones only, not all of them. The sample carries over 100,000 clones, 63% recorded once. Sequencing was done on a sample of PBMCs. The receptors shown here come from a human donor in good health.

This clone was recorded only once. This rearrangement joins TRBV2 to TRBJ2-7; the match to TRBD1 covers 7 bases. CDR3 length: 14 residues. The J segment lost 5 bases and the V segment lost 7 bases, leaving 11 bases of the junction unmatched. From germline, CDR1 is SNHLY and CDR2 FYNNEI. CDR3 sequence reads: CASKYANRGNEQYF. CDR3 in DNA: TGTGCCAGCAAATACGCGAACAGGGGTAACGAGCAGTACTTC.

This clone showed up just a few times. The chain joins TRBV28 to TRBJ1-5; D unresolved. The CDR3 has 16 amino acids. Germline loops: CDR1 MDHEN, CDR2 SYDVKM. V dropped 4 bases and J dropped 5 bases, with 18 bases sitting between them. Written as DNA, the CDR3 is TGTGCCAGCAGTTCCCTTGTGTGGGCGGAGGATCAGCCCCAGCATTTT. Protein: CASSSLVWAEDQPQHF.

The DNA for the CDR3 is TGTGCCTGGAGTGTACGTCCAGGGAATGACGAACTGTTTTTT. Translated: CAWSVRPGNDELFF. The chain is built from TRBV30 and TRBJ1-4; possible D gene TRBD1, 5 bases. The germline V and J ends were trimmed by 0 bases and 12 bases, with 17 bases remaining between them. Germline values: CDR1 GTSNPN, CDR2 SVGIG (reference sequence). CDR3 length equals 14 residues.

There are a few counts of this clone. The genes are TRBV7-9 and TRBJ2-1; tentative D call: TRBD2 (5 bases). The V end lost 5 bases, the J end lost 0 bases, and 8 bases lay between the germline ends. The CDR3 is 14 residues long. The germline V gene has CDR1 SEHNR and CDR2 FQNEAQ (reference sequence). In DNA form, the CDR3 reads TGTGCCAGCAGCGACTATTACTCCTACAATGAGCAGTTCTTC. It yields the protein CASSDYYSYNEQFF.

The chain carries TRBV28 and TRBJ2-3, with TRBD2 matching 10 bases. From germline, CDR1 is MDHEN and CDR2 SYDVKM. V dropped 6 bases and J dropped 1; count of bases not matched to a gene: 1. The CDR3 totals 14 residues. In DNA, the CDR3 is TGTGCCAGCAGCCTAGCGGGAGGCACAGATACGCAGTATTTT. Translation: CASSLAGGTDTQYF.

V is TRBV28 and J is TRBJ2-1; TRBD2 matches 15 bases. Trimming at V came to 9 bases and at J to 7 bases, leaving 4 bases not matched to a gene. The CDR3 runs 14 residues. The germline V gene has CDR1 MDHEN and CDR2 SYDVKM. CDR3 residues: CASRTSGRGNEQFF. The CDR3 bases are TGTGCCAGTCGGACTAGCGGGAGGGGAAATGAGCAGTTCTTC.

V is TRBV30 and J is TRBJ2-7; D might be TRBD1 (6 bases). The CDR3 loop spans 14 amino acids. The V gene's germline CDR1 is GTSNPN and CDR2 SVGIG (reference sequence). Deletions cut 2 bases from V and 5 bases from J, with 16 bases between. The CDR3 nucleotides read TGTGCCTGGAGTACGGGGACACCCATAGACGAGCAGTACTTC. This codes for CAWSTGTPIDEQYF. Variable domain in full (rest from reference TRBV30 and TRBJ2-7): SQTIHQWPATLVQPVGSPLSLECTVEGTSNPNLYWYRQAAGRGLQLLFYSVGIGQISSEVPQNLSASRPQDRQFILSSKKLLLSDSGFYLCAWSTGTPIDEQYFGPGTRLTVT.

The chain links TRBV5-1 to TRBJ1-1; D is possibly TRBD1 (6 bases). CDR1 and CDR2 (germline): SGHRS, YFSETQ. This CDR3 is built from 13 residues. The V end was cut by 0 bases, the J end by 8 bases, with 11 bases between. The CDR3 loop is CASSLVRTEEAFF. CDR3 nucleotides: TGCGCCAGCAGCTTGGTCCGGACAGAGGAAGCTTTCTTT. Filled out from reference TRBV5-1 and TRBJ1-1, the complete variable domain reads KAGVTQTPRYLIKTRGQQVTLSCSPISGHRSVSWYQQTPGQGLQFLFEYFSETQRNKGNFPGRFSGRQFSNSRSEMNVSTLELGDSALYLCASSLVRTEEAFFGQGTRLTVV.

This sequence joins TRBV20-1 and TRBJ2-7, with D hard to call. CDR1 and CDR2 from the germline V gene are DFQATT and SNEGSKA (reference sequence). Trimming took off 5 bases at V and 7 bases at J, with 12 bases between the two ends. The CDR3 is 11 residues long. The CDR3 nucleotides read TGCAGTGCTCTCGCGGTTGGGGAGCAGTACTTC. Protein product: CSALAVGEQYF.

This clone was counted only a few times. Here the CDR3 reads CAWSYLRITNYGYTF. The CDR3 bases are TGTGCCTGGAGTTATTTGAGGATTACTAACTATGGCTACACCTTC. The chain links TRBV30 to TRBJ1-2, with D unresolved. V gave up 2 bases and J gave up 0 bases, with 13 bases separating them. Germline CDR1 reads GTSNPN; CDR2 reads SVGIG (reference sequence). CDR3 length equals 15 residues.